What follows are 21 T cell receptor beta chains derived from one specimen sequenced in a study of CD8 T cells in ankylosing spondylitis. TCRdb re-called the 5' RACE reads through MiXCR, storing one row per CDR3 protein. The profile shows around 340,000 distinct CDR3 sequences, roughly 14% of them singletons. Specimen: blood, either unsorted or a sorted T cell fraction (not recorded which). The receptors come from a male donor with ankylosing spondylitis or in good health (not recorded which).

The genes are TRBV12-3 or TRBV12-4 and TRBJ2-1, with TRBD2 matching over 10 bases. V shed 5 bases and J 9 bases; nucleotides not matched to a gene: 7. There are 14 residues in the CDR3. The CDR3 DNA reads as TGTGCCAGCAGTGCCTTGGGACTAGCGTTTGAGCAGTTCTTC. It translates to CASSALGLAFEQFF.

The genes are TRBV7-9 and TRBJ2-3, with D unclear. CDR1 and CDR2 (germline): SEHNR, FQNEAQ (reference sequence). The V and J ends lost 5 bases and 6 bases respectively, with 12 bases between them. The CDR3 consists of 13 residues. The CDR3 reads CASSRDPPDTQYF. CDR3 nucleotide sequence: TGTGCCAGCAGCCGAGACCCCCCGGATACGCAGTATTTT. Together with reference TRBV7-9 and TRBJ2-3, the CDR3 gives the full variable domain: DTGVSQNPRHKITKRGQNVTFRCDPISEHNRLYWYRQTLGQGPEFLTYFQNEAQLEKSRLLSDRFSAERPKGSFSTLEIQRTEQGDSAMYLCASSRDPPDTQYFGPGTRLTVL.

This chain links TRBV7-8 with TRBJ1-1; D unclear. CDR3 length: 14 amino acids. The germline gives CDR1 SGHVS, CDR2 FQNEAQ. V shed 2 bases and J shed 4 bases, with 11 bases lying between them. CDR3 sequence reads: CASSLLGRITEAFF. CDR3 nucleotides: TGTGCCAGCAGCTTACTAGGGAGGATCACTGAAGCTTTCTTT.

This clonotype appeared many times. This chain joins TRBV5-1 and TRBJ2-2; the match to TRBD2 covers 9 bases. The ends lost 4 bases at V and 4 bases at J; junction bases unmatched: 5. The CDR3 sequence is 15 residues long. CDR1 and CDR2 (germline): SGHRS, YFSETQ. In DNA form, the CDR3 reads TGCGCCAGCAGCGGAGCGGGGGGACCCACCGGGGAGCTGTTTTTT. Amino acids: CASSGAGGPTGELFF.

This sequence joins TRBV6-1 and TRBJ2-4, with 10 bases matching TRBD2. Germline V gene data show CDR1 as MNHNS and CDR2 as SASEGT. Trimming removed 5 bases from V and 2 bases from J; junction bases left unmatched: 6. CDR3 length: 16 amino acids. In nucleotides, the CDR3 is TGTGCCAGCAGTACCCTTAGCGGGGGGCCCAAAAACATTCAGTACTTC. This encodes CASSTLSGGPKNIQYF.

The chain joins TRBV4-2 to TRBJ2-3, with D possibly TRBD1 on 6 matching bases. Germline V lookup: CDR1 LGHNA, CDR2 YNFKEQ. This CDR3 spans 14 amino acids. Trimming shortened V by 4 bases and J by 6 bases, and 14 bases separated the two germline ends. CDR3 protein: CASSLRDKEDTQYF. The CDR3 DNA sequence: TGTGCCAGCAGCCTTCGGGACAAGGAGGATACGCAGTATTTT.

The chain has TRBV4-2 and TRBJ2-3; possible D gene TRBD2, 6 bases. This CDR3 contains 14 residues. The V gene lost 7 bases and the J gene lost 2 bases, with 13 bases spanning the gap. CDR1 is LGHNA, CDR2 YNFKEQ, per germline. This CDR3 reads CASTPGAATDTQYF. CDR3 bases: TGTGCCAGCACCCCGGGAGCGGCCACAGATACGCAGTATTTT.

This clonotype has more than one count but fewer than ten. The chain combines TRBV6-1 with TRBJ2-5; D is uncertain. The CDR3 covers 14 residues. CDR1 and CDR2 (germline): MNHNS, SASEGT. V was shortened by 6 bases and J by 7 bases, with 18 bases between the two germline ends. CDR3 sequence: CASSQIGVGGTQYF. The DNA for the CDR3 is TGTGCCAGCAGCCAGATTGGGGTCGGTGGGACCCAGTACTTC.

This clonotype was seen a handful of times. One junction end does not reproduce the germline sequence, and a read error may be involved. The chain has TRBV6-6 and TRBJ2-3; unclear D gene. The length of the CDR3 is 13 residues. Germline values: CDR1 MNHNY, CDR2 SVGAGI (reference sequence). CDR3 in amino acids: CASSYPQGRRADF. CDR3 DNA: TGTGCCAGCAGTTATCCGCAAGGACGGCGCGCGGATTTT.

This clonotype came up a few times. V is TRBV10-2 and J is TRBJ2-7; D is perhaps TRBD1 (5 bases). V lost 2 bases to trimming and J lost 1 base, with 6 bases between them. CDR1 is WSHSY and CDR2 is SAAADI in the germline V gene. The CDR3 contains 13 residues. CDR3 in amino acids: CASSERGSYEQYF. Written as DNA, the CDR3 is TGCGCCAGCAGTGAGAGGGGTTCCTACGAGCAGTACTTC.

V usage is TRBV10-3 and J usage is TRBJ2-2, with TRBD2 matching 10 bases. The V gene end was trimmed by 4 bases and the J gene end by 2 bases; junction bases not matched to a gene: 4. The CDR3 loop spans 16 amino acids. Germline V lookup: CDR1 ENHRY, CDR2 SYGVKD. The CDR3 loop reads CAISGSGGPNTGELFF. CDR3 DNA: TGTGCCATCAGTGGTAGCGGGGGGCCTAACACCGGGGAGCTGTTTTTT.

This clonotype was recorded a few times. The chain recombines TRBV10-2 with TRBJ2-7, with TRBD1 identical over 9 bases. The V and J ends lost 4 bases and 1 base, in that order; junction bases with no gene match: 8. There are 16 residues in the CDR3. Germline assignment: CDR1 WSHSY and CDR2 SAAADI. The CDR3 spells CASSAMGQGASYEQYF. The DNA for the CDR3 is TGCGCCAGCAGTGCCATGGGACAGGGAGCTTCCTACGAGCAGTACTTC.

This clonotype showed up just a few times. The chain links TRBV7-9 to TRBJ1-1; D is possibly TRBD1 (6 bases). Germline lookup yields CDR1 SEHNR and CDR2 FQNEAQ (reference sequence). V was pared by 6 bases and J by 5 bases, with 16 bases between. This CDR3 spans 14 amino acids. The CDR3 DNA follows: TGTGCCAGCAGACACGACAGGCGGGGAACTGAAGCTTTCTTT. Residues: CASRHDRRGTEAFF.

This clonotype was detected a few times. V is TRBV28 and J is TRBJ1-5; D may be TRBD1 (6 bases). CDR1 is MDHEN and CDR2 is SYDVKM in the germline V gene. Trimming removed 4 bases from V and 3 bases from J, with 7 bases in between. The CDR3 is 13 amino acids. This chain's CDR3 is CASSWTVNQPQHF. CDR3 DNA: TGTGCCAGCAGTTGGACAGTCAATCAGCCCCAGCATTTT.

The CDR3 sequence is CASSIGTPSYEQYF. CDR3 DNA: TGTGCCAGCAGTATCGGGACACCTTCCTACGAGCAGTACTTC. The chain employs TRBV25-1 and TRBJ2-7, with D perhaps TRBD1 (6 bases). With 5 bases removed from V and 1 base from J, the gap between germline ends came to 12 bases. CDR3 length: 14 residues. Germline V CDR1 and CDR2: MGHDK, SYGVNS.

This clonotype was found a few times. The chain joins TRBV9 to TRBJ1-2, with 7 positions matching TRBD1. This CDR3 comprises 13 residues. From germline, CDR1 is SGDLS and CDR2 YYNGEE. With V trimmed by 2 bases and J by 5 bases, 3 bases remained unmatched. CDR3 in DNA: TGTGCCAGCAGCGTGACAGGGTTTTATGGCTACACCTTC. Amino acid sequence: CASSVTGFYGYTF.

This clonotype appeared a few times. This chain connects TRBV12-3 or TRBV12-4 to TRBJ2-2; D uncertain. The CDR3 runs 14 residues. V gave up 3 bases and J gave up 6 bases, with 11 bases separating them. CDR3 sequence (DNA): TGTGCCAGCAGTTTGCGGCCCTCTCCCGGGGAGCTGTTTTTT. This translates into CASSLRPSPGELFF.

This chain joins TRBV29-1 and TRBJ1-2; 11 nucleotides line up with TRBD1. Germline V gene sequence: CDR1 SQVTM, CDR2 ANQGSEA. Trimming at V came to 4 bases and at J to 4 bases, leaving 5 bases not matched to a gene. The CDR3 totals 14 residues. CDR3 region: CSVGTGGATYGYTF. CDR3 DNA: TGCAGCGTTGGGACAGGGGGCGCGACCTATGGCTACACCTTC.

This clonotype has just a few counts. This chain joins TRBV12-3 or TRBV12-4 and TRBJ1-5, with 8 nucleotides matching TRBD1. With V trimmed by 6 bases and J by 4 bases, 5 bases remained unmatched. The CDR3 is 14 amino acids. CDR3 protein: CASSPDRENQPQHF. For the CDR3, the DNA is TGTGCCAGCAGCCCGGACAGGGAAAATCAGCCCCAGCATTTT.

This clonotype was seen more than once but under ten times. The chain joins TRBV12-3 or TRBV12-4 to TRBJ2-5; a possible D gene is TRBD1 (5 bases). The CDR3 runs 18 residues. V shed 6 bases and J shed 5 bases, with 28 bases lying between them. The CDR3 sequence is CASSPTDRALISGETQYF. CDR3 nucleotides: TGTGCCAGCAGCCCAACCGACAGAGCCTTAATTTCAGGGGAGACCCAGTACTTC.

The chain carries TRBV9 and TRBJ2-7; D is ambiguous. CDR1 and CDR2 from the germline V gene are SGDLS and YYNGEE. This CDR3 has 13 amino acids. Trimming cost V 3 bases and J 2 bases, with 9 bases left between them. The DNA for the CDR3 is TGTGCCAGCAGCGCCGGACGGCCCTACGAGCAGTACTTC. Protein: CASSAGRPYEQYF.